These 16 T cell receptor beta chains came from one sample sequenced in a study of T cells in Graves' hyperthyroidism and ophthalmopathy. The source material, RNA transcripts, was used to amplify TCR beta CDR3 regions. The HTBI set primed first-round TCR CDR3 RT-PCR. One entry per CDR3 protein, called by TCRdb with MiXCR from the multiplex PCR reads. The sample has fewer than 200,000 distinct CDR3 sequences; about 9.4% are singletons. Material for sequencing was blood. These receptors all come from a woman under 30 with Graves' hyperthyroidism that later progressed to Graves' ophthalmopathy.

This clonotype turned up a few times. V is TRBV15 and J is TRBJ1-4; 10 bases line up with TRBD1. Germline CDR1 reads LNHNV; CDR2 reads YYDKDF (reference sequence). This CDR3 is 14 amino acids long. V lost 5 bases and J lost 8; bases outside the gene matches: 5. CDR3 in amino acids: CATSATGGWEKLFF. In DNA, the CDR3 is TGTGCCACCAGCGCGACAGGGGGCTGGGAAAAACTGTTTTTT.

The table lists this clonotype with many counts. The V gene is TRBV18, the J gene TRBJ2-5; no reliable D call. V was cut by 0 bases and J by 1 base, with 3 bases left in between. Germline loops: CDR1 KGHSH, CDR2 LQKENI. This CDR3 comprises 13 residues. In DNA form, the CDR3 reads TGTGCCAGCTCACCACCCGCCCAAGAGACCCAGTACTTC. Its translation is CASSPPAQETQYF.

The chain employs TRBV19 and TRBJ2-1, with D unresolved. The CDR3 has 12 residues. Germline CDR1 and CDR2: LNHDA and SQIVND (reference sequence). Trimming cost V 9 bases and J 7 bases, with 13 bases left between them. The CDR3 here is CASTTFRNEQFF. Here the CDR3 DNA reads TGTGCCAGCACGACTTTTAGGAATGAGCAGTTCTTC.

This clonotype was counted many times. CDR3 in DNA: TGCAGTGCTAGAGATCGGGGGTTGAACACTGAAGCTTTCTTT. Encoded protein: CSARDRGLNTEAFF. The J gene is TRBJ1-1, the V gene TRBV20-1; D perhaps matches TRBD1 (5 bases). Trimming removed 0 bases at V and 0 bases at J, with 8 bases between. From germline, CDR1 is DFQATT and CDR2 SNEGSKA (reference sequence). The CDR3 loop spans 14 amino acids.

There are many counts of this clonotype. The J gene is TRBJ1-5, the V gene TRBV20-1; no firm D call. There are 14 residues in the CDR3. Trimming removed 6 bases at V and 0 bases at J, with 12 bases between. CDR1 and CDR2 (germline): DFQATT, SNEGSKA (reference sequence). The CDR3 region has the DNA TGCAGTGCCCCCCAGTGTTATAGCAATCAGCCCCAGCATTTT. Amino acids: CSAPQCYSNQPQHF.

In this sample, this clonotype turned up many times. This chain links TRBV28 with TRBJ2-1; 7 nucleotides line up with TRBD2. The CDR3 sequence is 16 residues long. CDR1 is MDHEN, CDR2 SYDVKM, per germline. J lost 5 bases, V lost 6 bases, and 13 bases had no gene match. The CDR3 reads CASRPPGLAENNEQFF. In DNA form, the CDR3 reads TGTGCCAGCAGACCCCCAGGGCTAGCGGAAAACAATGAGCAGTTCTTC.

This chain links TRBV7-6 with TRBJ2-3; D unclear. The ends were cut back, 5 bases at V and 4 bases at J, with 16 bases in the middle. Germline CDR1 is SGHVS and CDR2 is FNYEAQ. There are 15 residues in the CDR3. The CDR3 bases are TGTGCCAGCAGCATAGAACCAAACGGCGCAGATACGCAGTATTTT. This translates into CASSIEPNGADTQYF.

This clonotype was recorded at least ten times. The gene calls are TRBV11-2 and TRBJ2-7; weak D call: TRBD2 (7 bases). The CDR3 is 15 amino acids. Germline V lookup: CDR1 SGHAT, CDR2 FQNNGV. V shed 3 bases and J shed 4 bases, with 16 bases lying between them. The chain's CDR3 is CASSFSGGVTYEQYF. The CDR3 nucleotides read TGTGCCAGCAGCTTCTCGGGGGGCGTTACTTACGAGCAGTACTTC.

This clonotype was seen many times. In DNA form, the CDR3 reads TGTGCCACAGGGACAGGGTCTAGTAACACTGAAGCTTTCTTT. Its protein is CATGTGSSNTEAFF. The rearrangement joins TRBV10-3 to TRBJ1-1, with 9 positions matching TRBD1. This CDR3 is 14 amino acids long. In germline, CDR1 is ENHRY, CDR2 SYGVKD. Trimming cost V 10 bases and J 2 bases; bases outside gene matches: 8.

This clonotype was seen a few times. J is TRBJ2-5 and V is TRBV3-1, with D possibly TRBD2 on 6 matching bases. CDR1 and CDR2 from the germline V gene are LGHDT and YNNKEL (reference sequence). CDR3 length: 17 amino acids. Between the trimmed V and J ends, which lost 2 bases and 5 bases, there was a span of 21 bases. The CDR3 here is CASSQTFGGRTSETQYF. Written as DNA, the CDR3 is TGTGCCAGCAGCCAAACGTTCGGAGGGAGAACTTCGGAGACCCAGTACTTC.

In this sample, this clonotype turned up many times. The rearrangement uses TRBV28 and TRBJ2-7, with a tentative D call TRBD2 (7 bases). Germline CDR1 reads MDHEN; CDR2 reads SYDVKM. Trimming removed 6 bases at V and 4 bases at J, with 22 bases between. The CDR3 contains 16 residues. The CDR3 nucleotides are TGTGCCAGCAGCTCCCTCACGTGGGGGGGGACATACGAGCAGTACTTC. Translating it yields CASSSLTWGGTYEQYF.

Details on this clonotype: With a much larger clone just one base away, this may be a read error. The chain links TRBV20-1 to TRBJ2-5; D is possibly TRBD1 or TRBD2 (6 bases each). The CDR3 has 13 residues. The germline CDR1 and CDR2 sequences are DFQATT and SNEGSKA (reference sequence). V gave up 5 bases and J gave up 10 bases, with 20 bases separating them. Written as DNA, the CDR3 is TGCAGTGCTTACAGGGACTCCCAGAAGATCCAGTACTTC. Translated, it gives CSAYRDSQKIQYF.

This clonotype has at least ten counts. The chain has TRBV11-2 and TRBJ2-3; D is undetermined. The germline CDR1 and CDR2 sequences are SGHAT and FQNNGV. V lost 5 bases to trimming and J lost 2 bases, with 8 bases between them. The CDR3 is made up of 13 amino acids. CDR3 nucleotide sequence: TGTGCCAGCAGCCCACATGACACAGATACGCAGTATTTT. It yields the protein CASSPHDTDTQYF.

This clonotype was seen at least ten times. The chain has TRBV12-3 or TRBV12-4 and TRBJ2-1; possibly TRBD2 for D (6 bases). The CDR3 runs to 17 residues. V was shortened by 5 bases and J by 3 bases, with 20 bases between the two germline ends. CDR3 loop: CASSPPIGTSYYNEQFF. The CDR3 nucleotides read TGTGCCAGCAGTCCTCCCATAGGGACTTCCTACTACAATGAGCAGTTCTTC.

This clonotype was observed a handful of times. The genes are TRBV6-1 and TRBJ1-2; D remains unclear. V shed 7 bases and J shed 4 bases, with 16 bases lying between them. The CDR3 runs to 14 residues. Per germline, CDR1 MNHNS and CDR2 SASEGT. Written as DNA, the CDR3 is TGTGCCAGCACCTTGGACGGTACAAGCTATGGCTACACCTTC. Amino acid sequence: CASTLDGTSYGYTF.

V is TRBV3-1 and J is TRBJ2-1; 10 nucleotides align to TRBD2. The CDR3 has 19 residues. The germline gives CDR1 LGHDT, CDR2 YNNKEL (reference sequence). V trimming: 1 base; J trimming: 3 bases; junction bases outside the gene matches: 12. The CDR3: CASSQGTQREGPYYNEQFF. DNA for the CDR3: TGTGCCAGCAGCCAAGGAACCCAGCGGGAGGGTCCCTACTACAATGAGCAGTTCTTC.